This record looks at one TCR beta chain sequence and its context. At one of its ends the junction is not consistent with the germline gene, which may arise from a read error. CDR1 is SGHDN and CDR2 is FVKESK in the germline V gene. This CDR3 contains 16 residues. This entry comes from a study of shared clonotypes between healthy human individuals. A CD45RA+ naive subset and a CD45RA-negative memory subset were split from CD4+ cells. The data were produced by immunoSEQ multiplex PCR, yet TCRdb's version contains in-frame clones alone and is incomplete. In the table there are 2 million to 2.5 million clones, more than 80% of which are singletons.

The receptor comes from a man younger than 35 in good health. Some clones in this sample may be carry-over from other donors' samples. The sample comprised naive CD4+ T cells from PBMCs. As for subset: CD45RA+ positively selected. V is TRBV14 and J is TRBJ1-1; 10 bases agree with TRBD1. This CDR3 is CASSQEGFRGTGEFFF. The CDR3 DNA sequence: TGTGCCAGCAGCCAAGAGGGGTTTCGTGGGACAGGGGAATTTTTTTTT. The full variable domain, completed using reference TRBV14 and TRBJ1-1, is EAGVTQFPSHSVIEKGQTVTLRCDPISGHDNLYWYRRVMGKEIKFLLHFVKESKQDESGMPNNRFLAERTGGTYSTLKVQPAELEDSGVYFCASSQEGFRGTGEFFFGQGTRLTVV.